This T cell receptor (beta chain) was documented in a study of T cell responses to AZD1222 COVID-19 vaccine. Produced via immunoSEQ multiplex PCR; TCRdb's table is partial and in-frame only. This table has about 120,000 clones, roughly 87% appearing once. The CDR3 runs to 12 residues. Per the germline V gene, CDR1 is SNHLY and CDR2 is FYNNEI. V dropped 6 bases and J dropped 2 bases, with 4 bases sitting between them. This clone was counted once. What it recognizes is unknown. Study-level points and caveats: The study reported that nearly half of spike-specific TCRs target unmutated variant regions.

The sample was peripheral blood, taken on day 0 of MenACWY control vaccination. This receptor was taken from an adult in good health. The chain carries TRBV2 and TRBJ2-2; D is uncertain. CDR3 amino acids: CASRDNTGELFF. The CDR3 DNA follows: TGTGCCAGCAGGGACAACACCGGGGAGCTGTTTTTT.